This passage covers 11 T cell receptor beta chains from one sample sequenced in a study of blood T cell repertoires in COVID-19. Assay used: immunoSEQ multiplex PCR; TCRdb lists only in-frame clones, some missing. The sample holds 150,000 to 200,000 clones, about 83% seen once. The specimen sequenced was peripheral blood. The receptors here all came from a woman aged 70-85 years with COVID-19, enrolled during active disease.

The chain joins TRBV27 to TRBJ1-6, with 8 positions matching TRBD1. Germline assignment: CDR1 MNHEY and CDR2 SMNVEV (reference sequence). V shed 4 bases and J 7 bases; nucleotides not matched to a gene: 6. The CDR3 covers 15 residues. The CDR3 reads CASSSWTGQNSPLHF. CDR3 nucleotide sequence: TGTGCCAGCAGTTCATGGACAGGGCAGAATTCACCCCTCCACTTT.

This clone was detected only once. The V gene is TRBV20-1, the J gene TRBJ2-2, with D uncertain. The CDR3 length is 12 residues. Looked up from germline, CDR1 is DFQATT and CDR2 is SNEGSKA (reference sequence). V was cut by 3 bases and J by 6 bases, with 8 bases left in between. This CDR3 reads CSASQFAGELFF. The CDR3, as DNA: TGCAGTGCTAGTCAGTTTGCCGGGGAGCTGTTTTTT.

This CDR3 is CASSRDNRVFGYGYTF. In DNA form, the CDR3 reads TGTGCCAGCAGCCGGGACAACAGGGTATTCGGCTATGGCTACACCTTC. The rearrangement joins TRBV5-8 to TRBJ1-2; D might be TRBD1 (6 bases). V was cut by 4 bases and J by 4 bases, with 20 bases left in between. The germline gives CDR1 SGHTS, CDR2 YDEGEE. CDR3 length: 16 residues.

V usage is TRBV28 and J usage is TRBJ2-7; 8 bases line up with TRBD1. The CDR3 is 15 amino acids. Germline V gives CDR1 MDHEN, CDR2 SYDVKM. V trimming: 6 bases; J trimming: 1 base; junction bases outside the gene matches: 8. The CDR3 nucleotides are TGTGCCAGCAGCCCTGACAGGGGACGGTCCTACGAGCAGTACTTC. It codes for CASSPDRGRSYEQYF.

This sequence joins TRBV28 and TRBJ2-4; the D is unclear. V gave up 3 bases and J gave up 5 bases, with 2 bases separating them. CDR1 is MDHEN, CDR2 SYDVKM, per germline. The length of the CDR3 is 11 residues. The CDR3 loop reads CASSFENIQYF. As DNA, the CDR3 is TGTGCCAGCAGTTTCGAAAACATTCAGTACTTC.

This chain connects TRBV19 to TRBJ1-1, with TRBD1 matching over 8 bases. The CDR3 is 14 residues long. Germline V gene sequence: CDR1 LNHDA, CDR2 SQIVND (reference sequence). J was trimmed by 4 bases and V by 5 bases; bases with no gene match: 6. CDR3 sequence (DNA): TGTGCCAGTAGTCCCCGACAGGGGAGCACTGAAGCTTTCTTT. It translates to CASSPRQGSTEAFF.

The V gene is TRBV19, the J gene TRBJ2-3; no clear D. The germline CDR1 and CDR2 sequences are LNHDA and SQIVND (reference sequence). This CDR3 spans 13 amino acids. With 3 bases removed from V and 6 bases from J, the gap between germline ends came to 10 bases. The CDR3 DNA is TGTGCCAGTAGTATCCCCCCCATGGATACGCAGTATTTT. It translates to CASSIPPMDTQYF.

This chain uses TRBV5-1 with TRBJ1-4, with 7 bases matching TRBD1. V shed 0 bases, J shed 0 bases, and the junction held 14 bases outside the gene matches. This CDR3 spans 20 amino acids. The germline V gene has CDR1 SGHRS and CDR2 YFSETQ. In DNA, the CDR3 is TGCGCCAGCAGCTTGGACCCGACAGGGCGAGGGGTTGCAACTAATGAAAAACTGTTTTTT. This sequence encodes CASSLDPTGRGVATNEKLFF.

This rearrangement joins TRBV14 to TRBJ1-2; D unresolved. Between the trimmed V and J ends, which lost 1 base and 6 bases, there was a span of 15 bases. Per the germline V gene, CDR1 is SGHDN and CDR2 is FVKESK. The length of the CDR3 is 15 residues. CDR3 sequence (DNA): TGTGCCAGCAGCCAAGTTGACACTAGTCTAAATGGCTACACCTTC. It encodes CASSQVDTSLNGYTF.

This clone has just one count. This sequence joins TRBV3-1 (or the pseudogene TRBV3-2) and TRBJ1-1; D unresolved. Germline values: CDR1 LGHDT, CDR2 YNNKEL (reference sequence). Trimming cost V 0 bases and J 8 bases, with 7 bases left between them. This CDR3 has 12 residues. CDR3 residues: CASSQDESEAFF. Here the CDR3 DNA reads TGTGCCAGCAGCCAAGATGAGTCGGAAGCTTTCTTT.

This clone has just one count. The gene calls are TRBV5-1 and TRBJ2-1, with D possibly matching TRBD1 (6 bases). The CDR3 is made up of 16 amino acids. Germline CDR1 and CDR2: SGHRS and YFSETQ. Trimming removed 3 bases at V and 7 bases at J, with 20 bases between. The CDR3 region is CASSSVVVVGGNEQFF. In DNA form, the CDR3 reads TGCGCCAGCAGCTCCGTTGTGGTAGTAGGGGGAAATGAGCAGTTCTTC.